This is a list of T cell receptor beta chains from one sample in a study of T cell responses to AZD1222 COVID-19 vaccine. Sequencing used immunoSEQ multiplex PCR; TCRdb keeps in-frame clones, though not all of them. Of over 150,000 clones listed, just under 95% are singletons. This specimen consisted of peripheral blood, obtained 28 days after the second dose of the MenACWY control vaccine. Receptors were obtained from an adult who received the MenACWY meningococcal vaccine as a control. Each CDR3 is given with its conserved first and last residue. The D gene is left open where the match is weak. Clone size is given for some rows only: seen once, a few or many times, or a class if the clone is expanded.

d_call j_call v_call clone_size cdr3_nt cdr3_aa
- TRBJ1-1 TRBV6-5 once TGTGCCAGCAGGCTTCAGGGGTTTAACACTGAAGCTTTCTTT CASRLQGFNTEAFF
TRBD1 TRBJ1-6 TRBV10-3 - TGTGCCATCACAGCAACCGGGACAGGGGATTCACCCCTCCACTTT CAITATGTGDSPLHF
- TRBJ1-4 TRBV7-8 - TGTGCCAGCAGCTTAGTCTTCCACCGGACGGATAATGAAAAACTGTTTTTT CASSLVFHRTDNEKLFF
- TRBJ1-1 TRBV21-1 - TGTGCCAGCAGAGGAAGGGACGGTTCCTTCGCTGAAGCTTTCTTT CASRGRDGSFAEAFF
- TRBJ1-5 TRBV3-1/TRBV3-2 - TGTGCCAGCAGCCAAGAATGGGGGGCAGGCAATCAGCCCCAGCATTTT CASSQEWGAGNQPQHF
- TRBJ1-5 TRBV28 - TGTGCCAGCAGCCCCCTGGCTAGCAATCAGCCCCAGCATTTT CASSPLASNQPQHF
- TRBJ2-7 TRBV27 - TGTGCCAGCAGTCCCCCCGCGCGGGGCGCCTACGAGCAGTACTTC CASSPPARGAYEQYF
TRBD1 TRBJ1-5 TRBV4-2 once TGTGCCAGCAGCCAAAAGGGACAGGGGTCTCAGCCCCAGCATTTT CASSQKGQGSQPQHF
TRBD2 TRBJ2-3 TRBV4-1 - TGCGCCAGCAGCCAAGATCTTGCAGCGGGGGCCACAGATACGCAGTATTTT CASSQDLAAGATDTQYF
- TRBJ1-2 TRBV27 - TGTGCCAGCAGTCAGGGCGGCGGCTACACCTTC CASSQGGGYTF
TRBD1 TRBJ2-1 TRBV5-4 - TGTGCCAGCAGCCCCGGAGGGGACAGGGGTAACAATGAGCAGTTCTTC CASSPGGDRGNNEQFF
- TRBJ2-2 TRBV12-3/TRBV12-4 - TGTGCCAGCAGTTTACCCGGGGAGCTGTTTTTT CASSLPGELFF